These 15 T cell receptor beta chains share one sample of origin, sequenced in a study of CD8+CD57+ T cells in acquired aplastic anemia (dated by TCRdb to between 2017 and 2018). Sequencing was carried out with an Illumina HiSeq 2000. TCR beta VDJ combination and CDR3 sequence profiling used genomic DNA as the template. TCRdb applied fastp at Q25 and MiXCR to the public reads, then kept only in-frame beta chains. A single entry per CDR3 protein holds the most common genes and DNA from its merged rows. The sample records approximately 300,000 distinct CDR3 sequences, roughly 53% of which are singletons. The ten largest clonotypes hold 1% to 1.5% of the sample. The patients picked for sequencing were ones in whom flow cytometry had shown an expansion of CD8+CD57+ cells. Sequences were obtained from sorted CD4+, CD8+, or CD8+CD57+ T cells (not recorded which) from PBMCs. These receptors originate from a human donor with aplastic anemia.

The sample holds a few counts of this clonotype. The chain couples TRBV10-3 to TRBJ2-5; D may be TRBD1 (5 bases). The CDR3 consists of 13 residues. Deletions cut 6 bases from V and 1 base from J, with 9 bases between. Germline CDR1 and CDR2: ENHRY and SYGVKD. The DNA of the CDR3 is TGTGCCATCAGCCAGGGAATCCAAGAGACCCAGTACTTC. Its protein is CAISQGIQETQYF.

This chain joins TRBV5-1 and TRBJ1-6; the D gene is possibly TRBD1 (5 bases). V lost 2 bases, J lost 7 bases, and 10 bases lay in between. The CDR3 length is 14 residues. Germline-derived CDR1 and CDR2 are SGHRS and YFSETQ. The CDR3 DNA follows: TGCGCCAGCAGCTTAAATCAGGGAAATTCACCCCTCCACTTT. Translating it yields CASSLNQGNSPLHF. Full variable domain (missing parts from reference TRBV5-1 and TRBJ1-6): KAGVTQTPRYLIKTRGQQVTLSCSPISGHRSVSWYQQTPGQGLQFLFEYFSETQRNKGNFPGRFSGRQFSNSRSEMNVSTLELGDSALYLCASSLNQGNSPLHFGNGTRLTVT.

The V gene is TRBV7-8, the J gene TRBJ1-1, with TRBD1 matching 8 bases. Germline V gives CDR1 SGHVS, CDR2 FQNEAQ. The V and J ends lost 7 bases and 2 bases, in that order; junction bases with no gene match: 6. The CDR3 extends over 14 amino acids. CDR3 DNA: TGTGCCAGCATCCCGGACAGGGTCAACACTGAAGCTTTCTTT. Protein sequence: CASIPDRVNTEAFF.

J is TRBJ2-2 and V is TRBV7-9, with 9 bases aligning to TRBD1. The CDR3 runs 16 residues. The ends lost 1 base at V and 2 bases at J; junction bases unmatched: 2. Germline assignment: CDR1 SEHNR and CDR2 FQNEAQ (reference sequence). CDR3 sequence: CASSLEGQGNTGELFF. CDR3 nucleotide sequence: TGTGCCAGCAGCTTAGAGGGACAGGGTAACACCGGGGAGCTGTTTTTT.

This clonotype occurred many times. This chain uses TRBV29-1 with TRBJ2-7; D assignment may be TRBD1 or TRBD2 (5 bases each). Trimming took off 6 bases at V and 4 bases at J, with 10 bases between the two ends. CDR3 length: 11 amino acids. The germline CDR1 and CDR2 sequences are SQVTM and ANQGSEA. This CDR3 reads CSVADIYEQYF. DNA for the CDR3: TGCAGCGTAGCGGACATTTACGAGCAGTACTTC.

V is TRBV5-8 and J is TRBJ1-2; D is unresolved. This CDR3 region has 13 residues. Trimming took 6 bases from V and 8 from J, leaving 17 bases between them. Per germline, CDR1 SGHTS and CDR2 YDEGEE. The CDR3 region is CASTQEGGLGYTF. In DNA, the CDR3 is TGTGCCAGCACCCAGGAAGGAGGCTTGGGCTACACCTTC.

There are many counts of this clonotype. CDR3 nucleotide sequence: TGCAGTGCTAGAAGTGGGAGGGCTTCCAATGAGCAGTTCTTC. Translation: CSARSGRASNEQFF. The V and J genes are TRBV20-1 and TRBJ2-1, with 7 bases matching TRBD2. J was trimmed by 6 bases and V by 2 bases; bases with no gene match: 7. In germline, CDR1 is DFQATT, CDR2 SNEGSKA (reference sequence). The CDR3 extends over 14 amino acids.

The chain carries TRBV2 and TRBJ2-1; possible D gene TRBD2, 6 bases. V shed 5 bases and J shed 9 bases, with 23 bases lying between them. The CDR3 is made up of 16 amino acids. Germline CDR1 is SNHLY and CDR2 is FYNNEI. The CDR3 nucleotides are TGTGCCAGCAGTTACGCGGAGTGGGGCGGGATTGGTGAGCAGTTCTTC. Protein sequence: CASSYAEWGGIGEQFF.

The chain recombines TRBV2 with TRBJ2-7, with D perhaps TRBD1 (5 bases). The CDR3 is 15 amino acids. Germline values: CDR1 SNHLY, CDR2 FYNNEI. V was shortened by 7 bases and J by 3 bases, with 19 bases between the two germline ends. The CDR3 sequence is CASISGHRSSYEQYF. The CDR3 DNA reads TGTGCCAGCATTTCGGGTCACAGGTCCAGCTACGAGCAGTACTTC.

This clonotype showed up many times. The chain carries TRBV12-3 or TRBV12-4 and TRBJ1-2; TRBD1 aligns across 12 bases. The CDR3 spans 15 residues. The junction had 6 bases not matched to a gene; V was cut back by 2 bases and J by 8 bases. The CDR3 DNA reads TGTGCCAGCAGTTTAAGGGGACAGGGGGCTGGAGGCTACACCTTC. This encodes CASSLRGQGAGGYTF.

In this sample, this clonotype turned up many times. The chain couples TRBV15 to TRBJ2-4; perhaps D is TRBD1 or TRBD2 (5 bases each). The CDR3 contains 17 residues. Trimming pared 0 bases from V and 0 bases from J, leaving 12 bases between. CDR1 LNHNV and CDR2 YYDKDF come from the germline V gene (reference sequence). The CDR3 nucleotides are TGTGCCACCAGCAGAGATATAACAGGAGGAGCCAAAAACATTCAGTACTTC. This codes for CATSRDITGGAKNIQYF.

This clonotype was found many times. The chain combines TRBV19 with TRBJ2-3; 9 bases agree with TRBD2. There are 14 residues in the CDR3. V shed 8 bases, J shed 8 bases, and the junction held 11 bases outside the gene matches. Germline V gene data show CDR1 as LNHDA and CDR2 as SQIVND (reference sequence). This CDR3 is CASSTSGSGATQYF. The CDR3 DNA follows: TGTGCCAGTTCGACTAGCGGATCAGGGGCTACGCAGTATTTT.

The V and J genes are TRBV7-2 and TRBJ1-1; maybe TRBD1 (5 bases). CDR1 and CDR2 from the germline V gene are SGHTA and FQGNSA. V gave up 5 bases and J gave up 4 bases, with 17 bases separating them. The CDR3 extends over 15 amino acids. The CDR3 DNA sequence: TGTGCCAGCAGCGGATTTGGGGCAGCTGTCACTGAAGCTTTCTTT. Protein sequence: CASSGFGAAVTEAFF.

In regard to this clonotype: The CDR3 end shows no conserved phenylalanine or tryptophan, and so a read error is likely. The chain uses TRBV9 and TRBJ1-2, with 7 bases lining up with TRBD1. The germline V gene has CDR1 SGDLS and CDR2 YYNGEE. The ends lost 0 bases at V and 8 bases at J; junction bases unmatched: 1. The CDR3 has 12 amino acids. CDR3 bases: TGTGCCAGCAGCGTAGAAGGGGGCGGCTACACCCTC. Its protein product is CASSVEGGGYTL.

In this sample, this clonotype turned up a few times. This rearrangement joins TRBV7-9 to TRBJ2-7; the D gene is possibly TRBD1 (6 bases). Germline assignment: CDR1 SEHNR and CDR2 FQNEAQ (reference sequence). The length of the CDR3 is 14 residues. Between the trimmed V and J ends, which lost 5 bases and 5 bases, there was a span of 16 bases. The CDR3 here is CASSLGGGSNEQYF. The CDR3 region has the DNA TGTGCCAGCAGCCTAGGTGGGGGCTCGAACGAGCAGTACTTC.